This T cell receptor beta chain was documented in a study of blood T cells in healthy people across ages. General observations from the study: Both higher diversity and more naive CD4+ cells marked long-lived donors when set against aged donors. Per million T cells, the diversity of TCR beta decreased roughly linearly as age advanced. Because sorting was not performed, PBMCs prevented conclusive naive versus antigen-experienced comparison.

Germline V lookup: CDR1 ENHRY, CDR2 SYGVKD. This CDR3 has 15 amino acids. The junction had 7 bases not matched to a gene; V was cut back by 5 bases and J by 1 base. The authors ran a second PCR of about 7 to 11 cycles using a sample-barcoded 5' primer and a J-beta primer mix. Using its own MiXCR run on the 5' RACE reads, TCRdb lists one record per CDR3 protein. The sample holds about 1.5 million distinct CDR3 sequences; around 42% are singletons and the top ten take around 8%. In the case of this clonotype: The antigen remains undetermined.

The clonotype originates from a young woman in good health. The V call is TRBV10-3, the J call TRBJ1-1, with TRBD1 identical over 7 bases. Sequencing was performed on blood. The CDR3 region has the DNA TGTGCCATCAGTAAGACCGGGACAGCGAACACTGAAGCTTTCTTT. It is translated as CAISKTGTANTEAFF.